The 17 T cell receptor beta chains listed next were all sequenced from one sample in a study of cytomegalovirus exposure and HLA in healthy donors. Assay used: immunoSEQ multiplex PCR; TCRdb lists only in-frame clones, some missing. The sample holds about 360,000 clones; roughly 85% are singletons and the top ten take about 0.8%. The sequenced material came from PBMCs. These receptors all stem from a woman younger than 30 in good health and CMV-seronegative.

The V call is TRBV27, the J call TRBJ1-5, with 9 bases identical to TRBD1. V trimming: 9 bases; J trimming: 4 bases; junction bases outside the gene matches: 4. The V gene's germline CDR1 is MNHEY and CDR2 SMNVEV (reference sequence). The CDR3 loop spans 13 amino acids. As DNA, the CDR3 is TGTGCCAGTAGGACAGGGGCTAATCAGCCCCAGCATTTT. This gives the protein CASRTGANQPQHF.

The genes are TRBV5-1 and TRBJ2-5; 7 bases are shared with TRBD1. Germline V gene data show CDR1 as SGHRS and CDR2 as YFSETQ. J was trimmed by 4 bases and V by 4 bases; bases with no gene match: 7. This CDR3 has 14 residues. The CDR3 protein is CASSPRDSAETQYF. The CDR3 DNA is TGCGCCAGCAGCCCAAGGGACAGTGCAGAGACCCAGTACTTC.

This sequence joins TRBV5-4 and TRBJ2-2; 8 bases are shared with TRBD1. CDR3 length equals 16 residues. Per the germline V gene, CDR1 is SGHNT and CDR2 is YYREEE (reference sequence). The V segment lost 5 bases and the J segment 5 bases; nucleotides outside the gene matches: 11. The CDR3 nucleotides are TGTGCCAGCAGGGTACGAGGGCAGGGGGCGACCGGGGAGCTGTTTTTT. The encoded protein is CASRVRGQGATGELFF. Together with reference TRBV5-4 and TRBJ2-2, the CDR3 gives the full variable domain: ETGVTQSPTHLIKTRGQQVTLRCSSQSGHNTVSWYQQALGQGPQFIFQYYREEENGRGNFPPRFSGLQFPNYSSELNVNALELDDSALYLCASRVRGQGATGELFFGEGSRLTVL.

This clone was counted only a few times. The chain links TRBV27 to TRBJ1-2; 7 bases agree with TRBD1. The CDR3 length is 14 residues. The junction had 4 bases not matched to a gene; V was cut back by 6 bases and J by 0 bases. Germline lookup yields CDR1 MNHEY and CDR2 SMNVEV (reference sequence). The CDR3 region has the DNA TGTGCCAGCAGCGTGGACAGGACTAACTATGGCTACACCTTC. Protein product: CASSVDRTNYGYTF.

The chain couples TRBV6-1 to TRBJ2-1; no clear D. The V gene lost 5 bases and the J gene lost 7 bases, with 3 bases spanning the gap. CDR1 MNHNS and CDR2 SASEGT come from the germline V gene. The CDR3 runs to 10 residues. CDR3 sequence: CASSYNEQFF. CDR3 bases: TGTGCCAGCAGTTATAATGAGCAGTTCTTC.

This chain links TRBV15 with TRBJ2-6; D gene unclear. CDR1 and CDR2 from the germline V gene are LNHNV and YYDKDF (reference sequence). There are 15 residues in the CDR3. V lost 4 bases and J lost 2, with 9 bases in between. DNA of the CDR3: TGTGCCACCAGCATTGACAAGGCTGGGGCCAACGTCCTGACTTTC. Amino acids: CATSIDKAGANVLTF.

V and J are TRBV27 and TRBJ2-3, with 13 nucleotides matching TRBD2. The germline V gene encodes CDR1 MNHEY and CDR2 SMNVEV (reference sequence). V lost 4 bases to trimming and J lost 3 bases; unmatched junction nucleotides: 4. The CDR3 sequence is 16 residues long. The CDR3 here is CASSSGLAGVTDTQYF. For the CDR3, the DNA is TGTGCCAGCAGTTCCGGACTAGCGGGGGTTACAGATACGCAGTATTTT.

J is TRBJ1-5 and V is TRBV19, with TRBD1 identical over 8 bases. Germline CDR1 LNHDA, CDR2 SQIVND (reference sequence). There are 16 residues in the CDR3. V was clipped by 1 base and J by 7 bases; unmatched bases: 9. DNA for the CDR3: TGTGCCAGTAGTATAGGAGACAGGGGCCGTGGGCAGCCCCAGCATTTT. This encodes CASSIGDRGRGQPQHF.

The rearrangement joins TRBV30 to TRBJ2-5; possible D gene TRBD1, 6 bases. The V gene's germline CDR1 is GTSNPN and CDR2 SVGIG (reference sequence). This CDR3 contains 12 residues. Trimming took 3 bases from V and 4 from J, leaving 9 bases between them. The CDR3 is CAWRTGSETQYF. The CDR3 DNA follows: TGTGCCTGGAGAACAGGGTCAGAGACCCAGTACTTC. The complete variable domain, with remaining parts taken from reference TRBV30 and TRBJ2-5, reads SQTIHQWPATLVQPVGSPLSLECTVEGTSNPNLYWYRQAAGRGLQLLFYSVGIGQISSEVPQNLSASRPQDRQFILSSKKLLLSDSGFYLCAWRTGSETQYFGPGTRLLVL.

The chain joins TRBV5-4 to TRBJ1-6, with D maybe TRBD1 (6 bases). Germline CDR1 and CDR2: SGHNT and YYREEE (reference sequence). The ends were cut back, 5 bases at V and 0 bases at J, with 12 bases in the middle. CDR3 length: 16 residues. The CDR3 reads CASRQGGSSYNSPLHF. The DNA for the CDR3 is TGTGCCAGCAGGCAAGGGGGAAGCTCCTATAATTCACCCCTCCACTTT. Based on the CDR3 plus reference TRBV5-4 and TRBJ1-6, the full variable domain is ETGVTQSPTHLIKTRGQQVTLRCSSQSGHNTVSWYQQALGQGPQFIFQYYREEENGRGNFPPRFSGLQFPNYSSELNVNALELDDSALYLCASRQGGSSYNSPLHFGNGTRLTVT.

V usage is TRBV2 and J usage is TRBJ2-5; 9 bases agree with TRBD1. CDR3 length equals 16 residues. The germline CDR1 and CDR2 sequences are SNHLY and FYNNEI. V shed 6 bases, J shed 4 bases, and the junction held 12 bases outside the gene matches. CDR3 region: CASSRGTGPRGETQYF. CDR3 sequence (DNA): TGTGCCAGCAGCAGGGGGACAGGGCCCCGGGGAGAGACCCAGTACTTC.

The CDR3 region is CASSFGDNNGNTIYF. For the CDR3, the DNA is TGCGCCAGCAGCTTTGGGGACAATAACGGAAACACCATATATTTT. V is TRBV5-1 and J is TRBJ1-3; TRBD1 is a possible D gene (6 bases). Per germline, CDR1 SGHRS and CDR2 YFSETQ. The length of the CDR3 is 15 residues. The V end was cut by 2 bases, the J end by 4 bases, with 13 bases between.

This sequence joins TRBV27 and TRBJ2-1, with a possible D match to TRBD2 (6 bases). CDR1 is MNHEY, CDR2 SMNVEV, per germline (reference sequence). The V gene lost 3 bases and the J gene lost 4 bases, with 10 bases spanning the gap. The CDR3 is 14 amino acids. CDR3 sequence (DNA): TGTGCCAGCAGTTTCTCGGGAGCGTACAATGAGCAGTTCTTC. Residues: CASSFSGAYNEQFF.

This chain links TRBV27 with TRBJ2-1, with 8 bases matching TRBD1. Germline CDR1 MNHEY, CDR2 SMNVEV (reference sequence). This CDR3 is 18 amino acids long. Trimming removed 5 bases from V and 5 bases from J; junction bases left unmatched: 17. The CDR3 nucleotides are TGTGCCAGCAGTAAGGACAGGGAAACGTCCACCCTCCACAATGAGCAGTTCTTC. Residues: CASSKDRETSTLHNEQFF.

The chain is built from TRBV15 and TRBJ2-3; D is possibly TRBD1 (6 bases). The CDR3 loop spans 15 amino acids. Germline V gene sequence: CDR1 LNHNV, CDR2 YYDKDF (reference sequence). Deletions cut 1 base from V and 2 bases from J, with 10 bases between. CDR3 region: CATSRVAGATDTQYF. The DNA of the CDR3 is TGTGCCACCAGCAGAGTGGCAGGGGCCACAGATACGCAGTATTTT.

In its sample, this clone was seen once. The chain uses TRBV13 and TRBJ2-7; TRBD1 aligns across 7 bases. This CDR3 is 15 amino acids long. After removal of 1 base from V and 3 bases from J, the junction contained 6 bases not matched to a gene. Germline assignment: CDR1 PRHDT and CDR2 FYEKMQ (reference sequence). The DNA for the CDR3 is TGTGCCAGCAGCTTAGCACAGGGGCGCCACTACGAGCAGTACTTC. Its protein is CASSLAQGRHYEQYF.

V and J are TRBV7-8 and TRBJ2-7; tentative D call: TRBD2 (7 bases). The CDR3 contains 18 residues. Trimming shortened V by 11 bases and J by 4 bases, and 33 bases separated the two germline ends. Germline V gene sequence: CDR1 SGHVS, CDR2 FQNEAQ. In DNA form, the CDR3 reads TGTGCCCGAGCTTACCCCAAGCCCATCGTGCGGGGGCTATACGAGCAGTACTTC. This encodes CARAYPKPIVRGLYEQYF. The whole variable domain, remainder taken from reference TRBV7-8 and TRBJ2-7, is GAGVSQSPRYKVAKRGQDVALRCDPISGHVSLFWYQQALGQGPEFLTYFQNEAQLDKSGLPSDRFFAERPEGSVSTLKIQRTQQEDSAVYLCARAYPKPIVRGLYEQYFGPGTRLTVT.